This TCR beta chain was retrieved from a study of cytomegalovirus exposure and HLA in healthy donors. Study as a whole: The roughly 110 validation repertoires were reported in a later analysis to have been generated on the same platform as the approximately 600 first-cohort repertoires.

As to this clone: The antigen is not known.

Study results and limitations: A few chains linked to CMV were shown in vitro to be specific for CMV antigens. Researchers counted around 180 TCR beta chains as cytomegalovirus-associated.

Germline assignment: CDR1 SQVTM and CDR2 ANQGSEA. CDR3 length: 14 residues. Using immunoSEQ multiplex PCR, the repertoire was profiled, and TCRdb retains in-frame clones only, with some absent. The sample lists approximately 150,000 clones, roughly 90% occurring once. This TCR was recovered from a man younger than 30 in good health and CMV-seronegative. The chain joins TRBV29-1 to TRBJ2-2; weak D call: TRBD2 (6 bases). Specimen: PBMCs. CDR3 residues: CGVRGGENTGELFF. CDR3 in DNA: TGCGGAGTGCGGGGTGGGGAAAACACCGGGGAGCTGTTTTTT.